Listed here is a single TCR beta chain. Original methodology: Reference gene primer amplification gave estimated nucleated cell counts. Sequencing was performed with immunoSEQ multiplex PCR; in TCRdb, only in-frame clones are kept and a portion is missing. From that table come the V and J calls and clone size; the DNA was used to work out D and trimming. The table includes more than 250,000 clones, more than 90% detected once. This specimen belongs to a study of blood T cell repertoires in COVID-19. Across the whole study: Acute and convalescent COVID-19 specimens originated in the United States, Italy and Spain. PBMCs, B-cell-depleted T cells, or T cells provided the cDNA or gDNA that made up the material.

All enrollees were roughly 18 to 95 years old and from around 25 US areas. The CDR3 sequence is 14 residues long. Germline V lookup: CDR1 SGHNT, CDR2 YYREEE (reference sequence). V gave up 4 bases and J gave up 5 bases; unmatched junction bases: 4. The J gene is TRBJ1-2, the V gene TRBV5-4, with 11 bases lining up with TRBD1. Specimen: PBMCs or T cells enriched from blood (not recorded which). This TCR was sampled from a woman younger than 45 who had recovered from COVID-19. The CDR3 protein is CASSGTGGRYGYTF. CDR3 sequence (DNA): TGTGCCAGCAGCGGGACAGGGGGACGGTATGGCTACACCTTC.